The 20 T cell receptor beta chains below were found in one sample sequenced in a study of T cell clonality in common variable immunodeficiency. Data came from immunoSEQ multiplex PCR; TCRdb stores just in-frame clones and leaves some out. Altogether about 42,000 clones were found in the sample, and no singletons occur. The sample consisted of peripheral blood mononuclear cells. Every receptor here comes from a person aged 18 to 75 in good health.

This clone was recorded at least ten times. The read terminates 3 residues before the CDR3 end, so the remaining end is supplied by the germline J gene. The rearrangement uses TRBV11-2 and TRBJ2-3; 7 bases line up with TRBD1. The CDR3 runs 15 residues. In germline, CDR1 is SGHAT, CDR2 FQNNGV. V lost 5 bases to trimming and J lost 0 bases; unmatched junction nucleotides: 5. The DNA read from the CDR3 is TGTGCCAGCAGCGTAGGGGGCTTAAGCACAGATACG. Translated, it gives CASSVGGLSTDT. The whole CDR3 region reads CASSVGGLSTDTQYF.

This clone was counted many times. The CDR3 protein is CASSLGLAGVQETQYF. The CDR3 bases that were read are TGTGCCAGCAGCTTAGGGCTAGCGGGTGTACAAGAGACC. V is TRBV13 and J is TRBJ2-5, with 8 bases matching TRBD2. The read halts 3 residues ahead of the CDR3 end, with the missing end drawn from the germline J gene. CDR3 size: 16 residues. The germline V gene has CDR1 PRHDT and CDR2 FYEKMQ (reference sequence). With V trimmed by 0 bases and J by 2 bases, 5 bases remained unmatched.

A few counts support this clone. Read sequence stops 3 residues before the CDR3 end, and the germline J gene provides the missing end. The chain joins TRBV7-6 to TRBJ1-2; D gene uncertain. CDR1 and CDR2 from the germline V gene are SGHVS and FNYEAQ. The CDR3 contains 14 residues. CDR3 DNA (partial): TGTGCCAGCAGCTTGCAGTCTAGCACAGATACC. This codes for CASSLQSSTDT. The full CDR3 protein reads CASSLQSSTDTYTF.

The table lists this clone with many counts. The read gets to within 3 residues of the CDR3 end, and the germline J gene fills in the rest. The chain links TRBV5-6 to TRBJ2-2, with 8 bases fitting TRBD1. CDR1 SGHDT and CDR2 YYEEEE come from the germline V gene. The CDR3 has 14 residues. The CDR3 loop reads CASSWTGSEEKLFF. CDR3 bases read: TGTGCCAGCAGCTGGACAGGGTCAGAAGAAAAG. Filled out from reference TRBV5-6 and TRBJ2-2, the complete variable domain reads DAGVTQSPTHLIKTRGQQVTLRCSPKSGHDTVSWYQQALGQGPQFIFQYYEEEERQRGNFPDRFSGHQFPNYSSELNVNALLLGDSALYLCASSWTGSEEKLFFGEGSRLTVL.

The table lists this clone with many counts. The read falls 3 residues short of the CDR3 end, and the missing part is taken from the germline J gene. The chain has TRBV5-4 and TRBJ1-1, with D hard to call. The CDR3 is 12 amino acids. Germline V CDR1 and CDR2: SGHNT, YYREEE (reference sequence). Trimming removed 4 bases from V and 6 bases from J, with 10 bases in between. The CDR3 is CASSVDMAEAFF. The DNA read from the CDR3 is TGTGCCAGCAGCGTCGACATGGCTGAA.

This clone has ten or more counts. The read halts 3 residues ahead of the CDR3 end, with the missing end drawn from the germline J gene. The chain uses TRBV7-9 and TRBJ1-1, with D possibly matching TRBD1 (5 bases). The CDR3 covers 14 residues. Germline V gene sequence: CDR1 SEHNR, CDR2 FQNEAQ (reference sequence). Trimming took off 1 base at V and 7 bases at J, with 13 bases between the two ends. CDR3 in amino acids: CASSLGDRTHEAFF. CDR3 bases read: TGTGCCAGCAGCTTAGGAGATAGGACACATGAA.

This clone was recorded at least ten times. The observed sequence ends 3 residues before the CDR3 terminus, with the missing tail filled in from the germline J gene. The chain links TRBV20-1 to TRBJ2-1, with TRBD2 identical over 9 bases. The CDR3 is 15 residues long. J lost 4 bases, V lost 6 bases, and 10 bases had no gene match. From germline, CDR1 is DFQATT and CDR2 SNEGSKA (reference sequence). CDR3 DNA, as far as it was read: TGCAGTGCAAGAAGACTAGCGGATAAGTACAATGAG. Its translation: CSARRLADKYNE. The whole CDR3 protein reads CSARRLADKYNEQFF.

The table lists this clone with many counts. The sequenced fragment ends 3 residues before the CDR3 boundary, so the rest is inferred from the germline J gene. V usage is TRBV19 and J usage is TRBJ1-1; D ambiguous. V lost 2 bases, J lost 1 base, and 8 bases lay in between. Per the germline V gene, CDR1 is LNHDA and CDR2 is SQIVND (reference sequence). This CDR3 has 14 residues. The CDR3 reads CASSIKARNTEAFF. The CDR3 DNA, read in part, is TGTGCCAGTAGTATAAAGGCAAGGAACACTGAA.

This clone has at least ten counts. The read gets to within 3 residues of the CDR3 end, and the germline J gene fills in the rest. The chain joins TRBV5-5 to TRBJ2-5; 9 bases match TRBD2. After removal of 7 bases from V and 5 bases from J, the junction contained 9 bases not matched to a gene. From germline, CDR1 is SGHKS and CDR2 YYEKEE (reference sequence). The CDR3 runs 14 residues. Here the CDR3 reads CASLPSGVEETQYF. The CDR3 bases that were read are TGTGCCAGCCTCCCTAGCGGGGTAGAGGAGACC.

Comments on this clone: A clone one base away is much larger, so this may be a read error. The read comes to an end 3 residues before the CDR3 does, leaving the germline J gene to fill in the end. The chain links TRBV2 to TRBJ2-5; tentative D call: TRBD2 (6 bases). CDR3 length: 14 amino acids. Germline V CDR1 and CDR2: SNHLY, FYNNEI. The covered CDR3 bases are TGTGCCAGCAGGGAGGGCCAAGGTGCAGATACC. It is translated as CASREGQGADT. The full CDR3 is CASREGQGADTQYF.

In the case of this clone: The CDR3 end is not reached by the read, which stops 3 residues before it; the germline J gene fills it in. V usage is TRBV19 and J usage is TRBJ1-5; tentative D call: TRBD1 (5 bases). Trimming left V 7 bases short and J 0 bases short, with 16 bases between. CDR1 and CDR2 (germline): LNHDA, SQIVND (reference sequence). The CDR3 is made up of 16 amino acids. Partial CDR3 DNA: TGTGCCAGTAAAGATCTAGGGGCTAATAGCAATCAGCCC. It is translated as CASKDLGANSNQP. The entire CDR3 protein reads CASKDLGANSNQPQHF.

This clone came up a few times. The read is 3 residues too short to cover the CDR3 end, so that end is filled in from the germline J gene. V is TRBV7-8 and J is TRBJ1-1; possible D gene TRBD1, 6 bases. V was clipped by 2 bases and J by 3 bases, with 13 bases between them. Germline V gives CDR1 SGHVS, CDR2 FQNEAQ. The CDR3 covers 15 residues. The sequenced part of the CDR3 DNA is TGTGCCAGCAGCTTAAATGACAGGCAGGACACTGAA. Amino acids: CASSLNDRQDTE. The CDR3 in its entirety is CASSLNDRQDTEAFF.

This clone showed up just a few times. The read terminates 3 residues before the CDR3 end, so the remaining end is supplied by the germline J gene. The chain combines TRBV6-2 or TRBV6-3 with TRBJ2-1; 9 bases agree with TRBD2. Germline-derived CDR1 and CDR2 are MNHEY and SVGEGT. Trimming removed 6 bases from V and 5 bases from J; junction bases left unmatched: 11. The CDR3 is 16 amino acids. CDR3 amino acids: CASSPRAGGYDNEQFF. The part of the CDR3 DNA that was read is TGTGCCAGCAGCCCTAGGGCGGGGGGGTACGACAATGAG.

This clone was seen many times. From the germline J gene comes the end of the CDR3, since the read stops 3 residues before it. The chain uses TRBV6-1 and TRBJ1-1, with 7 bases fitting TRBD1. This CDR3 has 16 amino acids. Looked up from germline, CDR1 is MNHNS and CDR2 is SASEGT. V lost 4 bases, J lost 1 base, and 9 bases stayed unmatched. The CDR3 sequence: CASSASGQEGNTEAFF. Partial CDR3 DNA: TGTGCCAGCAGTGCTTCAGGACAGGAAGGGAACACTGAA.

In its sample, this clone was seen many times. The CDR3 end lies 3 residues beyond the end of the read and is filled in from the germline J gene. The chain joins TRBV5-1 to TRBJ2-3; D tentatively fits TRBD1 or TRBD2 (5 bases each). Germline CDR1 reads SGHRS; CDR2 reads YFSETQ. Trimming shortened V by 7 bases and J by 1 base, and 13 bases separated the two germline ends. The CDR3 has 14 amino acids. Incomplete CDR3 DNA: TGCGCCAGCGAGAGGGGCCCGGGCACAGATACG. Translated: CASERGPGTDT. The whole CDR3 protein reads CASERGPGTDTQYF.

This clone has ten or more counts. Coverage ceases 3 residues before the CDR3 finishes, and the germline J gene fills in the end. The rearrangement uses TRBV4-1 and TRBJ1-2, with TRBD1 as a possible D gene (5 bases). The germline V gene has CDR1 MGHRA and CDR2 YSYEKL. V dropped 2 bases and J dropped 4 bases, with 20 bases sitting between them. This CDR3 spans 17 amino acids. CDR3 loop: CASSQLTAPGKFYGYTF. The part of the CDR3 DNA that was read is TGCGCCAGCAGCCAACTCACCGCGCCAGGGAAATTCTATGGC.

This clone was seen ten or more times. The read is 3 residues too short to cover the CDR3 end, so that end is filled in from the germline J gene. The rearrangement links TRBV19 to TRBJ2-5; 8 positions match TRBD2. Per the germline V gene, CDR1 is LNHDA and CDR2 is SQIVND (reference sequence). This CDR3 comprises 15 residues. The ends lost 5 bases at V and 3 bases at J; junction bases unmatched: 8. The CDR3 spells CASSLAGTSKETQYF. CDR3 DNA, as far as it was read: TGTGCCAGTAGTCTCGCCGGGACTAGTAAAGAGACC.

This clone was counted ten times or more. The read falls 3 residues short of the CDR3 end, and the missing part is taken from the germline J gene. The chain has TRBV19 and TRBJ2-2; tentatively, D is TRBD2 (6 bases). The V gene lost 7 bases and the J gene lost 4 bases, with 22 bases spanning the gap. Germline V gene data show CDR1 as LNHDA and CDR2 as SQIVND (reference sequence). The length of the CDR3 is 17 residues. This CDR3 is CASTQPGVRWGTGELFF. CDR3 DNA (partial): TGTGCCAGTACCCAACCGGGGGTGCGGTGGGGCACCGGGGAG. The entire variable domain, with the rest obtained from reference TRBV19 and TRBJ2-2, is as follows: DGGITQSPKYLFRKEGQNVTLSCEQNLNHDAMYWYRQDPGQGLRLIYYSQIVNDFQKGDIAEGYSVSREKKESFPLTVTSAQKNPTAFYLCASTQPGVRWGTGELFFGEGSRLTVL.

Ten or more counts support this clone. From the germline J gene comes the end of the CDR3, since the read stops 3 residues before it. The chain uses TRBV29-1 and TRBJ2-2, with TRBD2 matching 8 bases. V gave up 4 bases and J gave up 4 bases; unmatched junction bases: 5. The germline CDR1 and CDR2 sequences are SQVTM and ANQGSEA. The CDR3 runs to 14 residues. Partial CDR3 DNA: TGCAGCGTTGCTCGGGGGGGCGTCACCGGGGAG. Translating it yields CSVARGGVTGE. The whole CDR3 sequence is CSVARGGVTGELFF.

In this sample, this clone turned up many times. The missing CDR3 end, 3 residues past where the read stops, is filled in from the germline J gene. J is TRBJ1-4 and V is TRBV7-3; 9 nucleotides agree with TRBD1. Trimming cost V 5 bases and J 3 bases; bases outside gene matches: 10. The CDR3 is 17 residues long. Looked up from germline, CDR1 is SGHTA and CDR2 is FQGTGA. The CDR3 spells CASSPWDRVRSNEKLFF. CDR3 DNA (partial): TGTGCCAGCAGCCCCTGGGACAGGGTAAGGTCTAATGAAAAA.